The source of this T cell receptor (beta chain) is a study of blood T cell repertoires in COVID-19. Study-wide background: The origin of the acute and convalescent COVID-19 samples was the United States, Italy and Spain. T cells, B-cell-depleted T cells, or PBMCs provided the cDNA or gDNA that served as material.

CDR1 is MNHEY, CDR2 SVGAGI, per germline. There are 14 residues in the CDR3. V lost 6 bases to trimming and J lost 5 bases, with 16 bases between them. The table came from immunoSEQ multiplex PCR; TCRdb's copy has only in-frame clones and leaves some out. The sample has roughly 57,000 clones, about three quarters seen once. This rearrangement joins TRBV6-5 to TRBJ2-5, with D tentatively TRBD2 (6 bases). This receptor was taken from a man aged 65 to 79 with active or convalescent COVID-19. The sample consisted of peripheral blood. CDR3 sequence (DNA): TGTGCCAGCAGCCAAAGTGGGGGGTGGGAGACCCAGTACTTC. It is translated as CASSQSGGWETQYF.